This TCR beta chain was observed in a study of Graves' ophthalmopathy and Graves' hyperthyroidism. Study background: Peripheral blood was gathered at first diagnosis, ahead of any treatment whatsoever. Study results and caveats: The authors also found most expanded thyroid clonotypes above 0.001 frequency in blood. At about 69% sensitivity and approximately 72% specificity, the model predicted progression of the ophthalmopathy.

Exclusion applied to patients with other autoimmune diseases, uncontrolled infections, pregnancy or lactation. CDR1 and CDR2 (germline): LNHDA, SQIVND (reference sequence). There are 18 residues in the CDR3. V lost 8 bases and J lost 8; bases outside the gene matches: 20. As to this clonotype: No antigen is known for it.

RNA served as the template for amplifying TCR beta CDR3 regions. First-round RT-PCR with HTBI primers preceded a second-round multiplex PCR. A single record per CDR3 protein comes from TCRdb applying MiXCR to the multiplex PCR reads. Here the sample spans almost 400,000 distinct CDR3 sequences, around 16% being singletons. The receptor was isolated from a woman aged 18-30 years with Graves' ophthalmopathy. V usage is TRBV19 and J usage is TRBJ2-1; 11 bases agree with TRBD2. What was sequenced was peripheral blood. The CDR3 region is CASSYVGASGRQRYEQFF. The DNA for the CDR3 is TGTGCCAGTTCTTATGTTGGGGCTAGCGGGAGGCAAAGGTATGAGCAGTTCTTC.